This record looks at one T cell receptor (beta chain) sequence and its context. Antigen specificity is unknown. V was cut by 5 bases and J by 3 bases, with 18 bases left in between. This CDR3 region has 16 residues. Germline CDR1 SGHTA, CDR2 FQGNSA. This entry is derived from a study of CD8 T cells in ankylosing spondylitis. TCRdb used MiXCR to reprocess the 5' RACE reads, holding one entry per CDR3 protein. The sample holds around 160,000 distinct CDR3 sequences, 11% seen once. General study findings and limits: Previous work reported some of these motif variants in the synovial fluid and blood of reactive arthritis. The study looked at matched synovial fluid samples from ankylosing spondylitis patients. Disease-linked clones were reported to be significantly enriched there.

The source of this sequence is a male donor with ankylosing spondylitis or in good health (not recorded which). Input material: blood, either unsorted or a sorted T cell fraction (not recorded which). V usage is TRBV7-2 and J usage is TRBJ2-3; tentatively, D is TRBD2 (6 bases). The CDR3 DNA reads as TGTGCCAGCAGCCCCTTGAGAGGAGGGGTTACAGATACGCAGTATTTT. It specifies CASSPLRGGVTDTQYF.